Below, one T cell receptor (beta chain) is given with its context. This CDR3 has 15 residues. Trimming cost V 2 bases and J 2 bases, with 12 bases left between them. Germline CDR1 reads MDHEN; CDR2 reads SYDVKM. The data originate from a study of OX40 agonist ivuxolimab in advanced cancers. Libraries were prepared by immunoSEQ multiplex PCR; TCRdb keeps only in-frame clonotypes and omits some of them. The data hold approximately 91,000 clones, with around 86% observed a single time. The TCR comes from an adult with an advanced solid tumor such as melanoma, head and neck, liver or kidney cancer. Material: CD4+ or CD8+ T cells sorted from blood, obtained in a trial of the OX40 agonist ivuxolimab. The chain joins TRBV28 to TRBJ2-5, with D perhaps matching TRBD1 (6 bases). In DNA form, the CDR3 reads TGTGCCAGCAGTTTAGGACAGTCGATACAAGAGACCCAGTACTTC. This sequence encodes CASSLGQSIQETQYF.